These T cell receptor beta chains were read from a single sample in a study of OX40 agonist ivuxolimab in advanced cancers. This table comes from immunoSEQ multiplex PCR, and its TCRdb copy is limited to in-frame clones, with some not included. The table records about 100,000 clones, about 89% of them present only once. The sample here was CD4+ or CD8+ T cells sorted from blood, taken in a trial of the OX40 agonist ivuxolimab. These receptor sequences come from an adult with an advanced solid tumor such as melanoma, head and neck, liver or kidney cancer. CDR3s include the opening cysteine and the closing phenylalanine or tryptophan. D genes are given only for firm matches. Size is omitted from some rows. Given values are once, few, many or a class for expanded clones.

d_call clone_size j_call v_call cdr3_aa cdr3_nt
- few TRBJ1-2 TRBV25-1 CASSEFLGLNYGYTF TGTGCCAGCAGTGAATTCTTGGGGCTTAACTATGGCTACACCTTC
- - TRBJ2-7 TRBV6-5 CASSSPGRLSEQYF TGTGCCAGCAGTTCCCCGGGACGCCTTTCCGAGCAGTACTTC
- - TRBJ2-3 TRBV29-1 CSVVAQLSPTDTQYF TGCAGCGTTGTGGCGCAGCTGAGTCCCACAGATACGCAGTATTTT
- - TRBJ1-3 TRBV11-2 CASSFLGSGNTIYF TGTGCCAGCAGCTTCTTAGGCTCTGGAAACACCATATATTTT
- - TRBJ1-2 TRBV7-8 CASSWSTANYGYTF TGTGCCAGCAGCTGGTCGACAGCTAACTATGGCTACACCTTC
TRBD1 few TRBJ1-2 TRBV2 CASSPRDRGHGYTF TGTGCCAGCAGTCCCCGGGACAGGGGTCATGGCTACACCTTC
- - TRBJ2-7 TRBV5-6 CASSLGYEQYF TGTGCCAGCAGCTTGGGCTACGAGCAGTACTTC
TRBD1 - TRBJ2-5 TRBV25-1 CASSRTGEETQYF TGTGCCAGCAGCCGGACAGGGGAAGAGACCCAGTACTTC
- - TRBJ2-6 TRBV11-2 CASSPWGGQTFSGANVLTF TGTGCCAGCAGCCCCTGGGGGGGACAGACCTTCTCTGGGGCCAACGTCCTGACTTTC
- - TRBJ1-5 TRBV28 CASSPRQFNQPQHF TGTGCCAGCAGTCCCAGACAGTTCAATCAGCCCCAGCATTTT
- - TRBJ2-1 TRBV18 CASSPLSSRPQGNEQFF TGTGCCAGCTCACCACTGAGTAGTAGGCCCCAGGGGAATGAGCAGTTCTTC
TRBD2 - TRBJ2-4 TRBV20-1 CSAERDLIQYF TGCAGTGCTGAGCGGGATTTAATTCAGTACTTC
- - TRBJ2-5 TRBV7-9 CASSTAGETQYF TGTGCCAGCAGCACCGCGGGTGAGACCCAGTACTTC
TRBD2 - TRBJ2-7 TRBV6-5 CASSNSRGGFEQYF TGTGCCAGCAGTAACAGTCGGGGGGGGTTCGAGCAGTACTTC
- - TRBJ1-1 TRBV5-5 CASSLAMAEAFF TGTGCCAGCAGCCTCGCCATGGCTGAAGCTTTCTTT
TRBD1 - TRBJ1-5 TRBV6-1 CASSEATGTGGYQPQHF TGTGCCAGCAGTGAAGCCACCGGGACAGGGGGGTACCAGCCCCAGCATTTT
- - TRBJ2-3 TRBV5-1 CASSRGEVRADTQYF TGCGCCAGCAGCAGGGGGGAGGTACGGGCAGATACGCAGTATTTT
- - TRBJ2-6 TRBV7-3 CASGSGANVLTF TGTGCCAGCGGCTCGGGGGCCAACGTCCTGACTTTC
TRBD2 - TRBJ2-1 TRBV7-8 CACGTSGRLSSYNEQFF TGTGCCTGTGGGACTAGCGGGAGGCTCAGCTCCTACAATGAGCAGTTCTTC
- - TRBJ2-1 TRBV2 CASSLEFTPWGNEQFF TGTGCCAGCAGTCTAGAGTTTACACCTTGGGGGAATGAGCAGTTCTTC
- - TRBJ2-3 TRBV5-3 CARSSGVDTQYF TGTGCCAGAAGCTCAGGGGTAGATACGCAGTATTTT
- - TRBJ1-3 TRBV4-1 CASSQGPSSGNTIYF TGCGCCAGCAGCCAAGGCCCCTCCTCTGGAAACACCATATATTTT
- - TRBJ2-7 TRBV6-1 CASSDHYGQYF TGTGCCAGCAGTGACCACTACGGGCAGTACTTC
- - TRBJ1-5 TRBV19 CASSRETDSNQPQHF TGTGCCAGTAGTCGGGAAACGGATAGCAATCAGCCCCAGCATTTT